These T cell receptor beta chains were read from a single sample in a study of blood T cells in healthy people across ages. TCRdb re-derived calls from the 5' RACE reads in MiXCR, one entry per CDR3 protein. The sample holds 600,000 to 850,000 distinct CDR3 sequences; roughly two fifths are singletons and the top ten take around 20%. The sequencing input was blood. The receptor source for this set is a woman between 55 and 75 years old in good health. CDR3s include the opening cysteine and the closing phenylalanine or tryptophan.

j_gene: TRBJ2-5
v_gene: TRBV10-3
CDR3aa: CAISESNSRETQYF

j_gene: TRBJ2-7
v_gene: TRBV6-2/TRBV6-3
CDR3aa: CASSYVRRAPSSYEQYF

j_gene: TRBJ2-1
v_gene: TRBV11-2
CDR3aa: CASSLFEREAFF

j_gene: NA
v_gene: TRBV4-1
CDR3aa: CASSQVRVGAASSYEQYF

j_gene: NA
v_gene: TRBV5-6
CDR3aa: CASSFIQESYEQYF

j_gene: TRBJ1-2
v_gene: TRBV20-1
CDR3aa: CSASGHRGNYGYTF

j_gene: TRBJ2-1
v_gene: TRBV5-1
CDR3aa: CASSGPPGHNEQFF

j_gene: TRBJ2-7
v_gene: TRBV2
CDR3aa: CATSDEGSSYSYEQYF

j_gene: TRBJ2-1
v_gene: TRBV7-6
CDR3aa: CASSDDWGDIAYNEQFF

j_gene: TRBJ2-4
v_gene: TRBV12-3/TRBV12-4
CDR3aa: CASSLRQGVSSKNIQYF

j_gene: TRBJ1-1
v_gene: TRBV6-2/TRBV6-3
CDR3aa: CASSYTPPTGGTFF

j_gene: TRBJ1-1
v_gene: TRBV6-2/TRBV6-3
CDR3aa: CASSYGSPGSTEAFF

j_gene: TRBJ2-2
v_gene: TRBV11-2
CDR3aa: CASSLISQGFAPTGELFF

j_gene: TRBJ1-2
v_gene: TRBV5-1
CDR3aa: CASSVTGTAGRGYTF

j_gene: TRBJ2-7
v_gene: TRBV5-6
CDR3aa: CASNKGAYSPSSYEQYF

j_gene: TRBJ2-1
v_gene: TRBV6-2/TRBV6-3
CDR3aa: CASSYQIKRDEQFF

j_gene: TRBJ1-6
v_gene: TRBV12-3/TRBV12-4
CDR3aa: CASSLRGTSPLHF

j_gene: TRBJ1-2
v_gene: TRBV20-1
CDR3aa: CSAHSGGNYGYTF

j_gene: TRBJ2-1
v_gene: TRBV7-8
CDR3aa: CASSHRLAGAYNEQFF

j_gene: TRBJ1-5
v_gene: TRBV20-1
CDR3aa: CSAGDYTGAGYSNQPQHF

j_gene: TRBJ1-4
v_gene: TRBV2
CDR3aa: CASSDGGEFEKLFF

j_gene: TRBJ2-5
v_gene: TRBV20-1
CDR3aa: CSARGQETQYF

j_gene: TRBJ2-7
v_gene: TRBV28
CDR3aa: CASSSRTSGSHEQYF

j_gene: TRBJ2-1
v_gene: TRBV11-1
CDR3aa: CATNELLAQEQFF

j_gene: TRBJ2-1
v_gene: TRBV24-1
CDR3aa: CATSGTSDEQFF

j_gene: TRBJ1-6
v_gene: TRBV12-3/TRBV12-4
CDR3aa: CASSLEGTNPSPLHF

j_gene: TRBJ1-5
v_gene: TRBV27
CDR3aa: CASSLAGQGAYSNQPQHF

j_gene: TRBJ2-2
v_gene: TRBV27
CDR3aa: CASSLTPSGTGELFF

j_gene: TRBJ2-3
v_gene: TRBV20-1
CDR3aa: CSASSGTSTDTQYF

j_gene: TRBJ1-2
v_gene: TRBV3-1
CDR3aa: CASSQEVLDTKFYGYTF

j_gene: TRBJ2-3
v_gene: TRBV27
CDR3aa: CASRTGLAGGYTQYF

j_gene: TRBJ1-3
v_gene: TRBV2
CDR3aa: CASSARVTDTIYF

j_gene: TRBJ2-1
v_gene: TRBV29-1
CDR3aa: CSPNPSTSSGEQFF

j_gene: TRBJ2-7
v_gene: TRBV7-6
CDR3aa: CASTIYEQYF

j_gene: TRBJ2-3
v_gene: TRBV24-1
CDR3aa: CATSDSGTGLFRTDTQYF

j_gene: TRBJ1-1
v_gene: TRBV5-1
CDR3aa: CASSLWGNTEAFF

j_gene: TRBJ2-3
v_gene: TRBV5-1
CDR3aa: CASSWGVPDTQYF

j_gene: TRBJ1-5
v_gene: TRBV6-2/TRBV6-3
CDR3aa: CASSYSAYRDSGREPQHF

j_gene: TRBJ2-1
v_gene: TRBV7-2
CDR3aa: CASSLGGTEGSYNEQFF

j_gene: TRBJ2-3
v_gene: TRBV10-3
CDR3aa: CAIRGLNTEDTQYF

j_gene: TRBJ1-4
v_gene: TRBV12-5
CDR3aa: CASGLFQGHEGKLFF

j_gene: TRBJ2-6
v_gene: TRBV6-2/TRBV6-3
CDR3aa: CASSRFELGANVLTF

j_gene: TRBJ2-1
v_gene: TRBV28
CDR3aa: CASSLSPQRELFF

j_gene: TRBJ2-1
v_gene: TRBV3-1
CDR3aa: CASSQGWLAGYNEQFF

j_gene: TRBJ2-4
v_gene: TRBV20-1
CDR3aa: CSARSAGTSGNIQYF

j_gene: TRBJ2-3
v_gene: TRBV6-4
CDR3aa: CASSDSVGSTDTQYF

j_gene: TRBJ2-1
v_gene: TRBV5-1
CDR3aa: CASSPPLAGYGQFF

j_gene: TRBJ2-3
v_gene: TRBV9
CDR3aa: CASSVAPLSDTQYF

j_gene: TRBJ2-5
v_gene: TRBV29-1
CDR3aa: CSVGLNQETQYF

j_gene: TRBJ1-6
v_gene: TRBV12-3/TRBV12-4
CDR3aa: CASSPPWTGTIPNNSPLHF

j_gene: TRBJ2-5
v_gene: TRBV5-1
CDR3aa: CASTIMTTPNEQYF

j_gene: TRBJ2-5
v_gene: TRBV6-2/TRBV6-3
CDR3aa: CASRDGRGRETQYF